A single T cell receptor beta chain is shown here with its context. Repertoires were generated with immunoSEQ multiplex PCR, while TCRdb's copy carries only in-frame clones and drops some. The profile shows tens of thousands of clones, 70% to 85% of them singletons. This CDR3 is 14 amino acids long. The germline gives CDR1 SEHNR, CDR2 FQNEAQ (reference sequence). The ends lost 1 base at V and 2 bases at J; junction bases unmatched: 0. The data originate from a study of blood T cell repertoires in COVID-19. The overall study: Acute and convalescent COVID-19 samples came from the United States, Italy and Spain.

The chain carries TRBV7-9 and TRBJ2-7; 9 bases fit TRBD1. The sequence derives from a man in his fifties or sixties with COVID-19, enrolled during active disease. Sequences were obtained from peripheral blood. This CDR3 is CASSLGQGAYEQYF. The CDR3 coding sequence is TGTGCCAGCAGCTTAGGACAGGGGGCCTACGAGCAGTACTTC.